A single sample gave rise to the 29 T cell receptor beta chains below, sequenced in a study of Graves' ophthalmopathy and Graves' hyperthyroidism (dated by TCRdb to 2016 to 2019). Instrument on record: Illumina HiSeq 2000. TCR beta CDR3 regions were amplified from RNA transcripts for repertoire sequencing. HTBI primers and the Qiagen OneStep RT-PCR kit were used in a first-round RT-PCR, which was followed by a second-round multiplex PCR, size selection and purification. The public reads were run again by TCRdb, first through fastp at Q25 and then through MiXCR, and only productive beta chains were kept. Duplicate CDR3 protein sequences are folded into a single record with the most common DNA and genes. For this sample the table gives about 400,000 distinct CDR3 sequences, of which approximately 16% were detected only once. Around 1.4% of the sample lies in the top ten. What was sequenced was peripheral blood. The receptors were gathered from a young woman with Graves' ophthalmopathy. Donor details come from another sample of the same person, matched by shared clones.

This clonotype was observed at least ten times. The genes are TRBV5-1 and TRBJ2-7, with 9 bases matching TRBD1. J was trimmed by 5 bases and V by 4 bases; bases with no gene match: 7. The CDR3 extends over 14 amino acids. Germline-derived CDR1 and CDR2 are SGHRS and YFSETQ. The CDR3 DNA reads TGCGCCAGCAGCCGGGGACAGGGAGACCACGAGCAGTACTTC. Amino acids: CASSRGQGDHEQYF.

This clonotype was recorded many times. CDR3 in DNA: TGTGCCACCAGTGATCCGAAGCGGGTGTCCGGGGAGCTGTTTTTT. This sequence encodes CATSDPKRVSGELFF. The chain joins TRBV24-1 to TRBJ2-2, with D possibly TRBD2 on 6 matching bases. The CDR3 consists of 15 residues. Germline V CDR1 and CDR2: KGHDR, SFDVKD. The ends were cut back, 3 bases at V and 6 bases at J, with 13 bases in the middle.

The J gene is TRBJ2-7, the V gene TRBV6-5; TRBD2 aligns across 8 bases. The CDR3 contains 14 residues. Germline loops: CDR1 MNHEY, CDR2 SVGAGI. Germline trimming cut 4 bases from V and 6 bases from J; bases unmatched to any gene: 8. The CDR3 DNA is TGTGCCAGCAGTTTGGGACTAGATATTCGCGAGCAGTACTTC. Its translation: CASSLGLDIREQYF.

At least ten counts were recorded for this clonotype. The chain employs TRBV7-2 and TRBJ1-1, with a possible D match to TRBD1 (5 bases). V was pared by 0 bases and J by 1 base, with 6 bases between. The CDR3 is 14 amino acids. Per the germline V gene, CDR1 is SGHTA and CDR2 is FQGNSA. DNA for the CDR3: TGTGCCAGCAGCTTAGCGGGGGGGAACACTGAAGCTTTCTTT. It specifies CASSLAGGNTEAFF.

This clonotype has ten or more counts. The chain combines TRBV11-2 with TRBJ2-7, with D possibly TRBD1 on 5 matching bases. The CDR3 is 13 amino acids. The ends were cut back, 4 bases at V and 3 bases at J, with 10 bases in the middle. Germline CDR1 reads SGHAT; CDR2 reads FQNNGV. The CDR3: CASSWGLDYEQYF. CDR3 in DNA: TGTGCCAGCAGCTGGGGCTTGGACTACGAGCAGTACTTC.

This clonotype was observed at least ten times. This chain links TRBV2 with TRBJ1-5, with D maybe TRBD1 (5 bases). Germline assignment: CDR1 SNHLY and CDR2 FYNNEI. The CDR3 has 15 amino acids. V lost 3 bases, J lost 0 bases, and 9 bases lay in between. The CDR3 sequence is CASSEGRVSNQPQHF. The CDR3 DNA reads as TGTGCCAGCAGTGAGGGCAGGGTTAGCAATCAGCCCCAGCATTTT.

This clonotype was observed at least ten times. The chain has TRBV25-1 and TRBJ2-7, with D hard to call. Trimming shortened V by 3 bases and J by 2 bases, and 14 bases separated the two germline ends. Per germline, CDR1 MGHDK and CDR2 SYGVNS. The CDR3 is 15 residues long. The CDR3 sequence is CASSDLTSTPYEQYF. The CDR3 nucleotides read TGTGCCAGCAGTGATCTGACATCCACGCCCTACGAGCAGTACTTC.

This clonotype has at least ten counts. The CDR3 DNA sequence: TGCGCCAGCAGCCAAGTCGGGCAGGTATCCTACGAGCAGTACTTC. It encodes CASSQVGQVSYEQYF. The chain employs TRBV4-1 and TRBJ2-7, with no clear D. The CDR3 contains 15 residues. The V and J ends lost 1 base and 1 base respectively, with 11 bases between them. CDR1 and CDR2 from the germline V gene are MGHRA and YSYEKL.

This clonotype was picked up many times. The V call is TRBV7-2, the J call TRBJ2-7, with 10 nucleotides matching TRBD2. The length of the CDR3 is 14 residues. Germline V CDR1 and CDR2: SGHTA, FQGNSA. V lost 5 bases to trimming and J lost 4 bases; unmatched junction nucleotides: 5. For the CDR3, the DNA is TGTGCCAGCAGCCCGGGACTAGCGTTTTACGAGCAGTACTTC. As protein: CASSPGLAFYEQYF.

This clonotype was seen once. The rearrangement uses TRBV7-2 and TRBJ1-2, with no clear D. Per the germline V gene, CDR1 is SGHTA and CDR2 is FQGNSA. The length of the CDR3 is 14 residues. The germline V and J ends were trimmed by 5 bases and 5 bases, with 15 bases remaining between them. Here the CDR3 DNA reads TGTGCCAGCAGCCCCTCCCGGGCCGTATATGGCTACACCTTC. This codes for CASSPSRAVYGYTF. The full variable domain, in which reference TRBV7-2 and TRBJ1-2 provide the parts outside the CDR3, is GAGVSQSPSNKVTEKGKDVELRCDPISGHTALYWYRQSLGQGLEFLIYFQGNSAPDKSGLPSDRFSAERTGGSVSTLTIQRTQQEDSAVYLCASSPSRAVYGYTFGSGTRLTVV.

The chain recombines TRBV9 with TRBJ1-5; no clear D gene. The CDR3 extends over 16 amino acids. Germline V gene lookup returns CDR1 SGDLS and CDR2 YYNGEE. V was trimmed by 0 bases and J by 1 base, leaving 11 bases between them. The CDR3 DNA reads as TGTGCCAGCAGCGTAGGCCCGGACCCAAGCAATCAGCCCCAGCATTTT. It yields the protein CASSVGPDPSNQPQHF. The whole variable domain, remainder taken from reference TRBV9 and TRBJ1-5, is DSGVTQTPKHLITATGQRVTLRCSPRSGDLSVYWYQQSLDQGLQFLIQYYNGEERAKGNILERFSAQQFPDLHSELNLSSLELGDSALYFCASSVGPDPSNQPQHFGDGTRLSIL.

This clonotype has a count of ten or more. The chain joins TRBV7-3 to TRBJ2-7; D gene ambiguous. The CDR3 has 13 residues. CDR1 is SGHTA, CDR2 FQGTGA, per germline. Trimming removed 0 bases at V and 2 bases at J, with 5 bases between. The chain's CDR3 is CASSLTATYEQYF. CDR3 DNA: TGTGCCAGCAGCTTAACAGCTACCTACGAGCAGTACTTC.

This clonotype came up many times. V and J are TRBV2 and TRBJ2-5; 7 bases fit TRBD2. The CDR3 contains 17 residues. V trimming: 1 base; J trimming: 2 bases; junction bases outside the gene matches: 10. Germline V gene sequence: CDR1 SNHLY, CDR2 FYNNEI. Here the CDR3 reads CASSEGSAAGEQETQYF. For the CDR3, the DNA is TGTGCCAGCAGTGAAGGTTCGGCGGCGGGAGAGCAAGAGACCCAGTACTTC.

There are many counts of this clonotype. The chain employs TRBV11-2 and TRBJ2-7; 12 nucleotides agree with TRBD2. The CDR3 covers 16 residues. Germline values: CDR1 SGHAT, CDR2 FQNNGV. The J segment lost 0 bases and the V segment lost 1 base, leaving 1 base of the junction unmatched. CDR3 bases: TGTGCCAGCAGCTTAGGGGGACTAGCGGGCTCCTACGAGCAGTACTTC. It translates to CASSLGGLAGSYEQYF.

CDR3: CASRLRDNRETQYF. The DNA of the CDR3 is TGTGCCAGCAGGCTCCGGGACAACCGAGAGACCCAGTACTTC. The chain employs TRBV12-3 or TRBV12-4 and TRBJ2-5; D perhaps matches TRBD1 (6 bases). The length of the CDR3 is 14 residues. The V and J ends lost 6 bases and 4 bases respectively, with 15 bases between them.

The chain carries TRBV28 and TRBJ1-2; D is possibly TRBD1 (5 bases). This CDR3 has 15 amino acids. Trimming pared 6 bases from V and 2 bases from J, leaving 16 bases between. The germline V gene encodes CDR1 MDHEN and CDR2 SYDVKM. The CDR3 region is CASSLRMGDNYGYTF. In DNA, the CDR3 is TGTGCCAGCAGCCTGAGGATGGGGGACAACTATGGCTACACCTTC.

This clonotype has at least ten counts. This rearrangement joins TRBV27 to TRBJ2-2; tentatively, D is TRBD2 (6 bases). The CDR3 has 12 amino acids. The V gene's germline CDR1 is MNHEY and CDR2 SMNVEV (reference sequence). V lost 8 bases and J lost 6, with 10 bases in between. CDR3 nucleotides: TGTGCCAGCCGGGAGTTCGCCGGGGAGCTGTTTTTT. The encoded protein is CASREFAGELFF.

This clonotype has at least ten counts. V usage is TRBV7-2 and J usage is TRBJ2-7; 9 bases fit TRBD2. Germline assignment: CDR1 SGHTA and CDR2 FQGNSA. Germline trimming cut 1 base from V and 5 bases from J; bases unmatched to any gene: 6. The CDR3 covers 15 residues. In DNA form, the CDR3 reads TGTGCCAGCAGCTTAGGAGGCGGGGGGGCTAACGAGCAGTACTTC. Its protein is CASSLGGGGANEQYF.

This clonotype showed up many times. The chain couples TRBV6-5 to TRBJ1-5; TRBD1 is a possible D gene (5 bases). Germline-derived CDR1 and CDR2 are MNHEY and SVGAGI. This CDR3 comprises 14 residues. Trimming removed 4 bases from V and 5 bases from J, with 12 bases in between. The CDR3 reads CASSSPQGDQPQHF. CDR3 nucleotides: TGTGCCAGCAGTTCACCTCAAGGGGATCAGCCCCAGCATTTT.

This clonotype appeared a few times. The chain carries TRBV6-5 and TRBJ2-5; 10 positions agree with TRBD2. The CDR3 is 16 amino acids. Unmatched junction bases numbered 1, after V lost 0 bases and J lost 0 bases. In germline, CDR1 is MNHEY, CDR2 SVGAGI. The CDR3 DNA reads as TGTGCCAGCAGTTACTCGGGACTAGCGCACCAAGAGACCCAGTACTTC. Translated, it gives CASSYSGLAHQETQYF.

This clonotype was recorded many times. The J gene is TRBJ2-7, the V gene TRBV3-1; weak D call: TRBD1 (5 bases). This CDR3 has 15 residues. Germline lookup yields CDR1 LGHDT and CDR2 YNNKEL (reference sequence). The germline V and J ends were trimmed by 2 bases and 2 bases, with 13 bases remaining between them. In DNA form, the CDR3 reads TGTGCCAGCAGCCAATCCCCAGGGCCAACCTACGAGCAGTACTTC. The encoded protein is CASSQSPGPTYEQYF.

This clonotype was counted only a few times. The J gene is TRBJ2-7, the V gene TRBV6-4, with 7 bases matching TRBD2. Germline V gives CDR1 MRHNA, CDR2 SNTAGT. The V and J ends lost 5 bases and 2 bases, in that order; junction bases with no gene match: 15. The CDR3 spans 17 residues. CDR3 amino acids: CASSTHPGGSGPYEQYF. CDR3 DNA sequence: TGTGCCAGCAGTACCCATCCGGGCGGGAGTGGTCCCTACGAGCAGTACTTC.

This sequence joins TRBV9 and TRBJ2-5, with D perhaps TRBD2 (6 bases). Trimming removed 0 bases from V and 0 bases from J, with 12 bases in between. The CDR3 is 16 residues long. CDR1 and CDR2 (germline): SGDLS, YYNGEE. DNA of the CDR3: TGTGCCAGCAGCGTAGGTCTTGGCGGGGACCAAGAGACCCAGTACTTC. This sequence encodes CASSVGLGGDQETQYF.

This clonotype was recorded at least ten times. The J gene is TRBJ2-7, the V gene TRBV20-1; no clear D gene. With 0 bases removed from V and 0 bases from J, the gap between germline ends came to 12 bases. CDR1 is DFQATT and CDR2 is SNEGSKA in the germline V gene (reference sequence). CDR3 length: 15 residues. This chain's CDR3 is CSARDLKGTSYEQYF. DNA of the CDR3: TGCAGTGCTAGAGATCTGAAGGGCACCTCCTACGAGCAGTACTTC.

The chain carries TRBV28 and TRBJ2-7, with D hard to call. V was pared by 8 bases and J by 4 bases, with 15 bases between. The germline V gene has CDR1 MDHEN and CDR2 SYDVKM. This CDR3 has 13 amino acids. The CDR3 DNA reads TGTGCCAGCCTCCGTCCCGGGCGGTACGAGCAGTACTTC. It codes for CASLRPGRYEQYF.

This clonotype has ten or more counts. Given a much more abundant clone one base away, this may be a read error. The rearrangement joins TRBV12-3 or TRBV12-4 to TRBJ2-2; TRBD1 agrees at 7 bases. The CDR3 runs 16 residues. The CDR3: CASSLTTGPNTGELVF. DNA for the CDR3: TGTGCCAGCAGCCTGACGACAGGGCCGAACACCGGGGAGCTGGTTTTT.

This clonotype has at least ten counts. The genes are TRBV12-3 or TRBV12-4 and TRBJ1-2; D is uncertain. Trimming stripped 4 bases from V and 0 bases from J, with 15 bases between. The CDR3 totals 16 residues. The CDR3 bases are TGTGCCAGCAGTTCCCTTCGCAGGAGCGCTAACTATGGCTACACCTTC. Protein product: CASSSLRRSANYGYTF.

This clonotype was observed many times. CDR3 in DNA: TGTGCCAGTAGTCTGGGACTAGCGGGGGGTGCGAACACCGGGGAGCTGTTTTTT. Translated, it gives CASSLGLAGGANTGELFF. The chain combines TRBV19 with TRBJ2-2; 15 nucleotides match TRBD2. The CDR3 has 18 amino acids. With V trimmed by 5 bases and J by 0 bases, 4 bases remained unmatched. Germline CDR1 reads LNHDA; CDR2 reads SQIVND (reference sequence).

In its sample, this clonotype was seen many times. V usage is TRBV28 and J usage is TRBJ2-7; TRBD1 is a possible D gene (5 bases). V was trimmed by 5 bases and J by 6 bases, leaving 11 bases between them. The CDR3 runs to 12 residues. Germline CDR1 is MDHEN and CDR2 is SYDVKM. CDR3 protein: CASSQQDSEQYF. CDR3 in DNA: TGTGCCAGCAGTCAACAGGATTCCGAGCAGTACTTC.